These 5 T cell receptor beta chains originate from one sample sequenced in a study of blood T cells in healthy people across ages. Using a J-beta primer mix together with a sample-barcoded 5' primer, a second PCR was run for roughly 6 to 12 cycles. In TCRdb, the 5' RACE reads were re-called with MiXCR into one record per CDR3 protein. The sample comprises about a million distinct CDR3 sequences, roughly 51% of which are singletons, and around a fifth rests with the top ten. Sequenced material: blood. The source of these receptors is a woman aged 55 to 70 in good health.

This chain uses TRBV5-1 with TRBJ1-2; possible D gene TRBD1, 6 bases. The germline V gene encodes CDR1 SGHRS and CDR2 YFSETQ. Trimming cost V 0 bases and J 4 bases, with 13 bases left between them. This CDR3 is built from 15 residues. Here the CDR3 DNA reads TGCGCCAGCAGCTTGGGGGGACAAGTTGTCTATGGCTACACCTTC. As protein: CASSLGGQVVYGYTF.

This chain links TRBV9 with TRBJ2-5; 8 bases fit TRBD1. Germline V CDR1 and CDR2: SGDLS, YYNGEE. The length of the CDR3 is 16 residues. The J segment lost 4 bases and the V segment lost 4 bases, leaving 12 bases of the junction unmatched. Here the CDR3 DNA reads TGTGCCAGCAGCTCCCTCGGACAGGGAGTCGGAGAGACCCAGTACTTC. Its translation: CASSSLGQGVGETQYF.

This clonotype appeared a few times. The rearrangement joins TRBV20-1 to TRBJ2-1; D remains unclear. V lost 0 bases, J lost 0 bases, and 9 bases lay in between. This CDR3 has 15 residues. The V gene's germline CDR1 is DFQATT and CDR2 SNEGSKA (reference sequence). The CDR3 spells CSARDEAVSYNEQFF. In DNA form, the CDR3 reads TGCAGTGCTAGAGATGAGGCGGTCTCCTACAATGAGCAGTTCTTC.

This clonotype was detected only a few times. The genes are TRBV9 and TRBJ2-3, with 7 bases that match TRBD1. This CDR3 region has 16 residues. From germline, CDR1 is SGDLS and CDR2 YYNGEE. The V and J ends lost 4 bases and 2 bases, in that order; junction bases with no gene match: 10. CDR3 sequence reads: CASSRDRDRSTDTQYF. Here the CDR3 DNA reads TGTGCCAGCAGCAGAGACAGGGACCGTTCCACAGATACGCAGTATTTT.

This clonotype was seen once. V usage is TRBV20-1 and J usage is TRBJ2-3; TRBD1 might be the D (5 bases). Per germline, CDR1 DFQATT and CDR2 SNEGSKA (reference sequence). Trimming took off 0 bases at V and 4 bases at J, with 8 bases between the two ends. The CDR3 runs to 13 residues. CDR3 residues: CSARDRVADTQYF. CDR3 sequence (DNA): TGCAGTGCTAGAGACAGGGTAGCAGATACGCAGTATTTT.